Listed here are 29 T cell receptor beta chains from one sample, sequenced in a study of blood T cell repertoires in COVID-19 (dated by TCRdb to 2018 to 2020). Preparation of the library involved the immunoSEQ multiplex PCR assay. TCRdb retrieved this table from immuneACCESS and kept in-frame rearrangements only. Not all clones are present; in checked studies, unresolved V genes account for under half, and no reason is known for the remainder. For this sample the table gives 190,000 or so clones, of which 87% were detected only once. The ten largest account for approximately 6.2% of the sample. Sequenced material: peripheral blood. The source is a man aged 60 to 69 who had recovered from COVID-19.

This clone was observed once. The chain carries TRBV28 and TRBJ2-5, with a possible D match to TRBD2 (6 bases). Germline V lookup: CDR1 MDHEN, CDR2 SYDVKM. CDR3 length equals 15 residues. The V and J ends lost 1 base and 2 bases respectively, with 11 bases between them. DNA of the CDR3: TGTGCCAGCAGTTTATTGGGGGGTGGGCAAGAGACCCAGTACTTC. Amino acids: CASSLLGGGQETQYF.

This CDR3 reads CASSRPLGPGEFF. The DNA of the CDR3 is TGTGCCAGCAGCCGACCGTTGGGCCCGGGAGAGTTCTTC. The rearrangement joins TRBV5-4 to TRBJ2-1, with TRBD2 as a possible D gene (6 bases). CDR3 length: 13 amino acids. Germline V lookup: CDR1 SGHNT, CDR2 YYREEE (reference sequence). V was pared by 4 bases and J by 14 bases, with 19 bases between.

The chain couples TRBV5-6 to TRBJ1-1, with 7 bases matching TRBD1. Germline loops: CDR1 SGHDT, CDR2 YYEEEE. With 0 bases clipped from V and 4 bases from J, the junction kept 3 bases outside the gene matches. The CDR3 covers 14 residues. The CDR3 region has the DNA TGTGCCAGCAGCTTGGACAGGGGTGCCACTGAAGCTTTCTTT. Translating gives CASSLDRGATEAFF.

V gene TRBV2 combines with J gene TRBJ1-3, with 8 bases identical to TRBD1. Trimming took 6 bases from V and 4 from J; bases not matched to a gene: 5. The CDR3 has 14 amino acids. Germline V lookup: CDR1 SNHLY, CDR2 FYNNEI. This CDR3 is CASRDRVSGNTIYF. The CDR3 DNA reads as TGTGCCAGCAGGGACAGGGTATCCGGAAACACCATATATTTT. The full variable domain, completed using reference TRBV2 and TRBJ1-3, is EPEVTQTPSHQVTQMGQEVILRCVPISNHLYFYWYRQILGQKVEFLVSFYNNEISEKSEIFDDQFSVERPDGSNFTLKIRSTKLEDSAMYFCASRDRVSGNTIYFGEGSWLTVV.

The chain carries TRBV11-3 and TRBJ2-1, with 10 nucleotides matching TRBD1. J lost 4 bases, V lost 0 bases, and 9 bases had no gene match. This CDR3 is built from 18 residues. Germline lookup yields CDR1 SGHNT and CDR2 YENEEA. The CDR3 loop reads CASSLDHGGTGVYNEQFF. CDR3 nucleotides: TGTGCCAGCAGCTTAGATCATGGGGGGACAGGGGTTTACAATGAGCAGTTCTTC.

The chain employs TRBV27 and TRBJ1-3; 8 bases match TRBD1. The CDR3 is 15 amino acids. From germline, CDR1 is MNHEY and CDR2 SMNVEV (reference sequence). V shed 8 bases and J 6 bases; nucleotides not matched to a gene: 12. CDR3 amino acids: CASLIRQGTENTIYF. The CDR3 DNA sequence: TGTGCCAGCCTAATCAGACAGGGGACCGAAAACACCATATATTTT.

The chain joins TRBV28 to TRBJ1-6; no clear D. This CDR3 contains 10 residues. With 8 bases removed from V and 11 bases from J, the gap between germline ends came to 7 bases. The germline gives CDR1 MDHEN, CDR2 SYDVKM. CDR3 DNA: TGTGCCAGCGGGCGGGCACCCCTCCACTTT. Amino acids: CASGRAPLHF.

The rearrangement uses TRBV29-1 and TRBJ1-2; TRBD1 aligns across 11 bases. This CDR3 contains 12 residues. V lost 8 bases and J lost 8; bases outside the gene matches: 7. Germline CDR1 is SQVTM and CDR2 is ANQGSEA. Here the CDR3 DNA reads TGCAGCACCTTGGGACAGGGGGGAGGCTACACCTTC. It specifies CSTLGQGGGYTF. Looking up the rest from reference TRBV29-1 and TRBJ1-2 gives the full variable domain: SAVISQKPSRDICQRGTSLTIQCQVDSQVTMMFWYRQQPGQSLTLIATANQGSEATYESGFVIDKFPISRPNLTFSTLTVSNMSPEDSSIYLCSTLGQGGGYTFGSGTRLTVV.

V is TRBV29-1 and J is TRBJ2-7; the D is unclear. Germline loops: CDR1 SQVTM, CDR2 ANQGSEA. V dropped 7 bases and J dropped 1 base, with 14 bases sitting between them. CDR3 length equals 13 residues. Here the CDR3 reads CSATPGVSYEQYF. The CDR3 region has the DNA TGCAGCGCAACTCCCGGAGTTTCCTACGAGCAGTACTTC.

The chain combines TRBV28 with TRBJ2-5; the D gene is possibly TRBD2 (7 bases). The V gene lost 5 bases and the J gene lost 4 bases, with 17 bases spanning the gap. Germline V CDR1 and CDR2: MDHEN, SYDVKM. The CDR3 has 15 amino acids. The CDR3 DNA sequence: TGTGCCAGCAGTGCCGGGCTCGGGGGGCGAGAGACCCAGTACTTC. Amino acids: CASSAGLGGRETQYF.

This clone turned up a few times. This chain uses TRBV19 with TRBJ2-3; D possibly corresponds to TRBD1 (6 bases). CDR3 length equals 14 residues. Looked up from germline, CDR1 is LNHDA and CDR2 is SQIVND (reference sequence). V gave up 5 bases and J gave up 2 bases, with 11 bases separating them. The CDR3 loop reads CASSRWGPTDTQYF. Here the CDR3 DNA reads TGTGCCAGTAGTCGTTGGGGGCCCACAGATACGCAGTATTTT.

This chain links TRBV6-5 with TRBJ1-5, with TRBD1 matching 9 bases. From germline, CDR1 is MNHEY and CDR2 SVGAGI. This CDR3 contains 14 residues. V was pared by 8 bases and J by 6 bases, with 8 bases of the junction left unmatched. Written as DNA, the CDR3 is TGTGCCAGCCGGACAGGGGTTTCACGTCAGCCCCAGCATTTT. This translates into CASRTGVSRQPQHF.

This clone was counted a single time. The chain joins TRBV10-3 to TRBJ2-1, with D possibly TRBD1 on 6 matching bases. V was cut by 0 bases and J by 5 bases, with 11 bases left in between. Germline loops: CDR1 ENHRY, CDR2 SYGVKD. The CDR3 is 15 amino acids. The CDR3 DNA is TGTGCCATCAGTGAGTCCGGGCAGGGGAACAATGAGCAGTTCTTC. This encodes CAISESGQGNNEQFF.

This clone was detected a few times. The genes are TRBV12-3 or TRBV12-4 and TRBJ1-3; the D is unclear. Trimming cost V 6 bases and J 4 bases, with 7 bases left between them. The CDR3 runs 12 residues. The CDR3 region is CASSPGGNTIYF. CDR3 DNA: TGTGCCAGCAGCCCGGGGGGAAACACCATATATTTT.

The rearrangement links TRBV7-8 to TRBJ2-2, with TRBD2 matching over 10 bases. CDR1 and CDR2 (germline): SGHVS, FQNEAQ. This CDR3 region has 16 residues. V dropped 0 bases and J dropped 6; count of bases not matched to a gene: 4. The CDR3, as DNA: TGTGCCAGCAGCTTAGCAACTAGCGGGGCCTCCGGGGAGCTGTTTTTT. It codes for CASSLATSGASGELFF.

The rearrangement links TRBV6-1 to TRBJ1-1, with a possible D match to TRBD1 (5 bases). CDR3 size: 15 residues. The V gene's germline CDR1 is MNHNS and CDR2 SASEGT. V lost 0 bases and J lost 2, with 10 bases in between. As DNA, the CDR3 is TGTGCCAGCAGTGAAGCGATGGGGCCCAACACTGAAGCTTTCTTT. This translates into CASSEAMGPNTEAFF.

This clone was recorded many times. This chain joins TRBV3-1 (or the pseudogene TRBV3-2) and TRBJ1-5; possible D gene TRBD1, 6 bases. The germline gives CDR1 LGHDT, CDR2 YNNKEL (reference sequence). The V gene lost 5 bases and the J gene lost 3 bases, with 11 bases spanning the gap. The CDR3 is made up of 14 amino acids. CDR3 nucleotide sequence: TGTGCCAGCAGCAAGACAGGAGACAATCAGCCCCAGCATTTT. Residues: CASSKTGDNQPQHF.

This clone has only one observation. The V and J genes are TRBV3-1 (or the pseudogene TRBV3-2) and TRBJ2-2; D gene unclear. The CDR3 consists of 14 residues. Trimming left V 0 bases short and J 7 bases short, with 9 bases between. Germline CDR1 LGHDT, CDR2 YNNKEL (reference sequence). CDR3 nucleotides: TGTGCCAGCAGCCAAGATTTTGCAGGCGGGGAGCTGTTTTTT. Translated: CASSQDFAGGELFF.

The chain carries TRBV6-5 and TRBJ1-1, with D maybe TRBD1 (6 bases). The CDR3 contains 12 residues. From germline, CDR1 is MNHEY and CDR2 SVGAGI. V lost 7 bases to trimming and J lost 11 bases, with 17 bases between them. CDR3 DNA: TGTGCCAGCATCGCGGAGGACAGTAATGCTTTCTTT. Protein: CASIAEDSNAFF.

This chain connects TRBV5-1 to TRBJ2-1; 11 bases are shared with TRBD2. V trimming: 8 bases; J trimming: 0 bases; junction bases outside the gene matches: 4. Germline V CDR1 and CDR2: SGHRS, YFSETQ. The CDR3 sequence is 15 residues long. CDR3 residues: CASRTSGSSYNEQFF. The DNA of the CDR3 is TGCGCCAGTCGGACTAGCGGGTCCTCCTACAATGAGCAGTTCTTC.

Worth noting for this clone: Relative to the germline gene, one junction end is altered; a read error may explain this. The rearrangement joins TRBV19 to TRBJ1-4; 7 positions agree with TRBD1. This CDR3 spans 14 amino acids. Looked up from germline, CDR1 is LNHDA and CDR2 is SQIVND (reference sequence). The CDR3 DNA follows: TGTGCCAGTAGATTACAGGGGCCAAATGAAAAGCTGTTTTTT. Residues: CASRLQGPNEKLFF.

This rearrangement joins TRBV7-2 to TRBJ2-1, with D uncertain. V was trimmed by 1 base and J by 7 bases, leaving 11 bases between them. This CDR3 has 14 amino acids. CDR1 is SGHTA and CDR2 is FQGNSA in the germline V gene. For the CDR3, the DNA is TGTGCCAGCAGCTTAGGTGCCAGGTGGAATGAGCAGTTCTTC. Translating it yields CASSLGARWNEQFF.

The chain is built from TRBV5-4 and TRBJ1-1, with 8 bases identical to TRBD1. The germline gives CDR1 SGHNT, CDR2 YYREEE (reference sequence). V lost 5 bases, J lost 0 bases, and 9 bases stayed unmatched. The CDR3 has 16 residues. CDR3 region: CASSPLGTGLNTEAFF. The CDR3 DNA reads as TGTGCCAGCAGTCCCCTAGGGACAGGCTTGAACACTGAAGCTTTCTTT. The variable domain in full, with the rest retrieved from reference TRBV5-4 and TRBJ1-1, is ETGVTQSPTHLIKTRGQQVTLRCSSQSGHNTVSWYQQALGQGPQFIFQYYREEENGRGNFPPRFSGLQFPNYSSELNVNALELDDSALYLCASSPLGTGLNTEAFFGQGTRLTVV.

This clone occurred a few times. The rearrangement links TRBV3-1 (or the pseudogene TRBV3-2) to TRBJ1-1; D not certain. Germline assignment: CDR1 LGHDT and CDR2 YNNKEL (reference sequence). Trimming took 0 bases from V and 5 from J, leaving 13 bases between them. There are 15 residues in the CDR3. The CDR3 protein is CASSQEGGIGTEAFF. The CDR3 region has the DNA TGTGCCAGCAGCCAAGAAGGAGGGATCGGGACTGAAGCTTTCTTT.

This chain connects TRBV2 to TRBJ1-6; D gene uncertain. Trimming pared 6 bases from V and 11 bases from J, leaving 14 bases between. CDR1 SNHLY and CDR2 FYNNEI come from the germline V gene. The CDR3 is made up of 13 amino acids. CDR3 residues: CASSPDLAAPLHF. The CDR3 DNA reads TGTGCCAGCAGCCCTGACCTGGCGGCACCCCTCCACTTT. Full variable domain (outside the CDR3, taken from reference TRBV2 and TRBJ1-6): EPEVTQTPSHQVTQMGQEVILRCVPISNHLYFYWYRQILGQKVEFLVSFYNNEISEKSEIFDDQFSVERPDGSNFTLKIRSTKLEDSAMYFCASSPDLAAPLHFGNGTRLTVT.

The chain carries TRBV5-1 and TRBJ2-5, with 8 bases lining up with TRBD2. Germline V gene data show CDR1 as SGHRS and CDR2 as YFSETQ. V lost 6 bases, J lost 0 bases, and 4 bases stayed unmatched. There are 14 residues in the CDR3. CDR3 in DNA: TGCGCCAGCAAACAACTAGCGGACCAAGAGACCCAGTACTTC. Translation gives CASKQLADQETQYF.

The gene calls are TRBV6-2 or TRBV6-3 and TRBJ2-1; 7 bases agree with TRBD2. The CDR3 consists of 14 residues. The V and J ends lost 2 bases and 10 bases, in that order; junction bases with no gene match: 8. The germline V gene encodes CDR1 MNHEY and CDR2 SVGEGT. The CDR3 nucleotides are TGTGCCAGCAGTTACCGAGAAACGGGGGGAGAGCAGTTCTTC. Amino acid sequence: CASSYRETGGEQFF.

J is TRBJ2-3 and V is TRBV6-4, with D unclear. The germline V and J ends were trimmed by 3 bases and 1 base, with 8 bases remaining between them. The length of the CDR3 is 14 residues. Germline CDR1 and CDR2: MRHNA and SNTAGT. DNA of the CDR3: TGTGCCAGCAGTGATTCGAGCCGCACAGATACGCAGTATTTT. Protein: CASSDSSRTDTQYF.

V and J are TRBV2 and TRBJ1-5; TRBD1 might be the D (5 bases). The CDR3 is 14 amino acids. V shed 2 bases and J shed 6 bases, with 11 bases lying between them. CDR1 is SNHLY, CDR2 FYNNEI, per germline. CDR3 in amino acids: CASSENQGSQPQHF. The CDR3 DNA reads TGTGCCAGCAGTGAAAATCAGGGAAGTCAGCCCCAGCATTTT. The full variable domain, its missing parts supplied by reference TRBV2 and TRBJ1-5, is EPEVTQTPSHQVTQMGQEVILRCVPISNHLYFYWYRQILGQKVEFLVSFYNNEISEKSEIFDDQFSVERPDGSNFTLKIRSTKLEDSAMYFCASSENQGSQPQHFGDGTRLSIL.